This entry lists 28 T cell receptor beta chains sequenced from one sample in a study of T cells after yellow fever vaccination. TCRdb reprocessed the 5' RACE reads via MiXCR and lists one record per CDR3 protein. The sample has roughly 350,000 distinct CDR3 sequences, roughly 4.3% seen once; the top ten hold approximately 23%. The source was PBMCs, collected 5 days after the yellow fever booster vaccination. Every receptor here comes from a man between 18 and 35 years old who received the YFV17D yellow fever vaccine.

The rearrangement joins TRBV4-1 to TRBJ2-7, with 7 bases identical to TRBD2. The trim removed 3 bases at V and 0 bases at J, leaving 8 bases unmatched. CDR1 and CDR2 from the germline V gene are MGHRA and YSYEKL. The length of the CDR3 is 16 residues. The DNA for the CDR3 is TGCGCCAGCAGCCACGAACTAGCGCCTAGCTCCTACGAGCAGTACTTC. Encoded protein: CASSHELAPSSYEQYF.

This clonotype showed up many times. The rearrangement joins TRBV6-2 or TRBV6-3 to TRBJ2-1, with D perhaps TRBD1 (7 bases). Trimming cost V 2 bases and J 2 bases, with 13 bases left between them. The CDR3 covers 16 residues. The germline V gene has CDR1 MNHEY and CDR2 SVGEGT. This CDR3 reads CASSYGAGGPYNEQFF. CDR3 nucleotides: TGTGCCAGCAGTTACGGTGCAGGGGGGCCCTACAATGAGCAGTTCTTC.

This sequence joins TRBV11-2 and TRBJ2-5, with no clear D. CDR1 is SGHAT, CDR2 FQNNGV, per germline. This CDR3 is built from 15 residues. The germline V and J ends were trimmed by 4 bases and 2 bases, with 14 bases remaining between them. The CDR3 coding sequence is TGTGCCAGCAGCTCATACCTCGACCAACAAGAGACCCAGTACTTC. Protein: CASSSYLDQQETQYF.

A few counts support this clonotype. V gene TRBV5-1 combines with J gene TRBJ2-7, with a weak D call TRBD1 (5 bases). Germline-derived CDR1 and CDR2 are SGHRS and YFSETQ. The germline V and J ends were trimmed by 0 bases and 3 bases, with 13 bases remaining between them. This CDR3 has 15 residues. CDR3 amino acids: CASSLGYAGIYEQYV. DNA of the CDR3: TGCGCCAGCAGCTTGGGATATGCAGGGATCTACGAGCAGTACGTC.

V usage is TRBV6-1 and J usage is TRBJ2-5, with 12 bases lining up with TRBD2. This CDR3 is 15 amino acids long. The V gene's germline CDR1 is MNHNS and CDR2 SASEGT. V lost 8 bases to trimming and J lost 5 bases; unmatched junction nucleotides: 9. In nucleotides, the CDR3 is TGTGCCAGCTCTCCGCCTCTAGCGGGGGGGGAGACCCAGTACTTC. The encoded protein is CASSPPLAGGETQYF.

This clonotype was counted between two and nine times. The gene calls are TRBV30 and TRBJ2-5; tentative D call: TRBD1 (6 bases). V was shortened by 2 bases and J by 6 bases, with 22 bases between the two germline ends. The V gene's germline CDR1 is GTSNPN and CDR2 SVGIG (reference sequence). This CDR3 has 16 amino acids. CDR3 coding DNA: TGTGCCTGGAGTCGACCCCCCAGGTGGCAGGGGCAGACCCAGTACTTC. The encoded protein is CAWSRPPRWQGQTQYF.

This clonotype was detected a few times. The chain joins TRBV20-1 to TRBJ1-5; D remains unclear. The V gene's germline CDR1 is DFQATT and CDR2 SNEGSKA (reference sequence). Trimming pared 0 bases from V and 5 bases from J, leaving 11 bases between. There are 14 residues in the CDR3. The CDR3 DNA reads TGCAGTGCTAGAGAGTTAGGGATGTATCAGCCCCAGCATTTT. Translated, it gives CSARELGMYQPQHF.

This clonotype was seen a handful of times. The chain joins TRBV7-2 to TRBJ1-2; D gene unclear. V was clipped by 5 bases and J by 3 bases, with 13 bases between them. Germline V lookup: CDR1 SGHTA, CDR2 FQGNSA. The CDR3 is made up of 14 amino acids. The CDR3 DNA reads TGTGCCAGCAGCACCACCCCAGCATACTATGGCTACACCTTC. Protein: CASSTTPAYYGYTF.

This clonotype was seen only a few times. The chain employs TRBV2 and TRBJ2-1; a possible D gene is TRBD2 (5 bases). The CDR3 loop spans 13 amino acids. From germline, CDR1 is SNHLY and CDR2 FYNNEI. Trimming removed 1 base at V and 10 bases at J, with 11 bases between. CDR3 DNA: TGTGCCAGCAGTGAAGTGGTGGGGAGCGAGCAGTTCTTC. Its protein is CASSEVVGSEQFF.

A few counts support this clonotype. V gene TRBV20-1 combines with J gene TRBJ2-1; maybe TRBD2 (5 bases). This CDR3 comprises 13 residues. Trimming shortened V by 6 bases and J by 6 bases, and 15 bases separated the two germline ends. Germline assignment: CDR1 DFQATT and CDR2 SNEGSKA (reference sequence). The CDR3 is CSAYLATTNEQFF. As DNA, the CDR3 is TGCAGTGCATATCTAGCCACCACCAATGAGCAGTTCTTC.

In this sample, this clonotype turned up many times. The chain combines TRBV20-1 with TRBJ2-3; TRBD1 is a possible D gene (5 bases). The CDR3 extends over 18 amino acids. V lost 0 bases and J lost 2, with 21 bases in between. Germline CDR1 reads DFQATT; CDR2 reads SNEGSKA (reference sequence). CDR3 sequence reads: CSARDTGVRWGYTDTQYF. The CDR3 region has the DNA TGCAGTGCTAGAGATACAGGAGTACGTTGGGGATACACAGATACGCAGTATTTT.

Only a few counts were recorded for this clonotype. J is TRBJ1-2 and V is TRBV7-9, with D possibly matching TRBD1 (6 bases). The germline gives CDR1 SEHNR, CDR2 FQNEAQ (reference sequence). Trimming took off 5 bases at V and 6 bases at J, with 16 bases between the two ends. CDR3 length equals 14 residues. CDR3 sequence reads: CASSLNRELHGYTF. As DNA, the CDR3 is TGTGCCAGCAGCCTCAACAGGGAGCTACATGGCTACACCTTC.

This clonotype was seen many times. The rearrangement links TRBV6-1 to TRBJ2-5, with 7 positions matching TRBD1. CDR3 length equals 13 residues. The ends lost 8 bases at V and 4 bases at J; junction bases unmatched: 7. CDR1 MNHNS and CDR2 SASEGT come from the germline V gene. DNA for the CDR3: TGTGCCAGCTCCTTTGACAGGGCAGAGACCCAGTACTTC. This translates into CASSFDRAETQYF.

Only a few counts were recorded for this clonotype. The chain couples TRBV7-9 to TRBJ1-1; D remains ambiguous. Trimming removed 2 bases from V and 5 bases from J, with 12 bases in between. The germline gives CDR1 SEHNR, CDR2 FQNEAQ (reference sequence). This CDR3 comprises 14 residues. CDR3 nucleotide sequence: TGTGCCAGCAGCTTAATGGGGATGGGGACTGAAGCTTTCTTT. Residues: CASSLMGMGTEAFF.

This clonotype was observed many times. The chain employs TRBV7-8 and TRBJ1-1; 9 nucleotides match TRBD1. V shed 0 bases and J 7 bases; nucleotides not matched to a gene: 6. Germline lookup yields CDR1 SGHVS and CDR2 FQNEAQ. CDR3 length: 15 amino acids. The CDR3 DNA sequence: TGTGCCAGCAGCTTAGCCGCAACAGGGGGCAGTGAAGCTTTCTTT. The encoded protein is CASSLAATGGSEAFF.

The chain employs TRBV20-1 and TRBJ2-7; 10 bases fit TRBD1. Germline CDR1 and CDR2: DFQATT and SNEGSKA (reference sequence). This CDR3 spans 13 amino acids. J gave up 1 base and V 5 bases, and 2 bases lay outside the gene matches. The CDR3 here is CSAGDRGSYEQYF. Written as DNA, the CDR3 is TGCAGTGCTGGGGACAGGGGATCCTACGAGCAGTACTTC.

This clonotype has a count of ten or more. The V and J genes are TRBV3-1 and TRBJ1-6, with TRBD1 matching over 9 bases. The CDR3 is 16 amino acids. From germline, CDR1 is LGHDT and CDR2 YNNKEL (reference sequence). V shed 4 bases and J 10 bases; nucleotides not matched to a gene: 11. CDR3 bases: TGTGCCAGCAGCCCTTTGGGACAGGGCACGGTATCACCCCTCCACTTT. This encodes CASSPLGQGTVSPLHF.

Many counts were recorded for this clonotype. The rearrangement joins TRBV7-8 to TRBJ2-1, with TRBD2 identical over 7 bases. V lost 0 bases and J lost 5; bases outside the gene matches: 4. The length of the CDR3 is 15 residues. Per the germline V gene, CDR1 is SGHVS and CDR2 is FQNEAQ. The CDR3, as DNA: TGTGCCAGCAGCTTAGCGCTAGCGGTGAACAATGAGCAGTTCTTC. Its protein product is CASSLALAVNNEQFF.

This clonotype was seen at least ten times. The genes are TRBV7-9 and TRBJ1-5; TRBD1 matches at 8 bases. Germline V gene sequence: CDR1 SEHNR, CDR2 FQNEAQ (reference sequence). V lost 4 bases to trimming and J lost 4 bases; unmatched junction nucleotides: 3. CDR3 length: 14 amino acids. The DNA for the CDR3 is TGTGCCAGCAGCTCGGACAGGGAAAATCAGCCCCAGCATTTT. Protein product: CASSSDRENQPQHF. Combining the CDR3 with reference TRBV7-9 and TRBJ1-5 gives the whole variable domain DTGVSQNPRHKITKRGQNVTFRCDPISEHNRLYWYRQTLGQGPEFLTYFQNEAQLEKSRLLSDRFSAERPKGSFSTLEIQRTEQGDSAMYLCASSSDRENQPQHFGDGTRLSIL.

This clonotype occurred many times. The chain recombines TRBV12-3 or TRBV12-4 with TRBJ2-7; D is unclear. V was pared by 2 bases and J by 0 bases, with 5 bases between. The CDR3 covers 13 residues. In DNA form, the CDR3 reads TGTGCCAGCAGTTTACACAGCTCCTACGAGCAGTACTTC. Residues: CASSLHSSYEQYF.

This chain joins TRBV20-1 and TRBJ1-1; D gene uncertain. The CDR3 is 16 residues long. Germline V gene lookup returns CDR1 DFQATT and CDR2 SNEGSKA (reference sequence). Trimming removed 3 bases at V and 3 bases at J, with 20 bases between. The CDR3 here is CSARGQASLGYTEAFF. The CDR3 DNA is TGCAGTGCTAGGGGCCAGGCCAGCCTCGGGTACACTGAAGCTTTCTTT.

This clonotype was seen a handful of times. V gene TRBV5-1 combines with J gene TRBJ2-3, with 7 bases lining up with TRBD1. V shed 2 bases and J 6 bases; nucleotides not matched to a gene: 6. This CDR3 comprises 14 residues. Germline CDR1 and CDR2: SGHRS and YFSETQ. Here the CDR3 reads CASSLDRVVDTQYF. The CDR3 DNA reads as TGCGCCAGCAGCTTAGACAGGGTAGTTGATACGCAGTATTTT.

This clonotype was picked up a small number of times. This could be a read error, since a much larger clone is one nucleotide away. The chain has TRBV5-1 and TRBJ2-2; D is unclear. Trimming left V 0 bases short and J 0 bases short, with 3 bases between. This CDR3 has 14 residues. Looked up from germline, CDR1 is SGHRS and CDR2 is YFSETQ. In DNA, the CDR3 is TGCGCCAGCAGCTTGGTTTCGAACACCGGGGAGCTGTTTTTT. Its translation is CASSLVSNTGELFF.

The chain carries TRBV3-1 and TRBJ2-7; no clear D. The length of the CDR3 is 16 residues. Germline CDR1 LGHDT, CDR2 YNNKEL (reference sequence). V dropped 2 bases and J dropped 0 bases, with 14 bases sitting between them. CDR3 residues: CASSQFLEDHSYEQYV. The CDR3 bases are TGTGCCAGCAGCCAATTTTTGGAAGATCACTCCTACGAGCAGTACGTC.

This clonotype was recorded a few times. The CDR3 spells CASSSLLGPNTGELFF. In DNA form, the CDR3 reads TGTGCCAGCAGCAGCCTTTTGGGCCCGAACACCGGGGAGCTGTTTTTT. The chain recombines TRBV7-9 with TRBJ2-2, with D uncertain. Trimming pared 5 bases from V and 0 bases from J, leaving 13 bases between. This CDR3 is 16 amino acids long. The V gene's germline CDR1 is SEHNR and CDR2 FQNEAQ (reference sequence).

The CDR3 region has the DNA TGTGCCAGCAGTTCGGTGGAGGGGGGGAACAGGGCTTTCTTT. Its translation: CASSSVEGGNRAFF. The chain carries TRBV6-6 and TRBJ1-1; maybe TRBD1 (6 bases). Trimming stripped 4 bases from V and 11 bases from J, with 20 bases between. The CDR3 is 14 residues long. Germline V gene data show CDR1 as MNHNY and CDR2 as SVGAGI (reference sequence).

The chain recombines TRBV12-3 or TRBV12-4 with TRBJ1-3; D call uncertain. V was clipped by 5 bases and J by 2 bases, with 10 bases between them. The CDR3 runs to 14 residues. For the CDR3, the DNA is TGTGCCAGCAGTACGAGAGTAACTGGAAACACCATATATTTT. Encoded protein: CASSTRVTGNTIYF.

V gene TRBV20-1 combines with J gene TRBJ1-2; no reliable D call. The V and J ends lost 5 bases and 4 bases respectively, with 14 bases between them. The CDR3 runs 13 residues. CDR1 is DFQATT and CDR2 is SNEGSKA in the germline V gene (reference sequence). Written as DNA, the CDR3 is TGCAGTGCTTTCGGCGGGAGATCCTATGGCTACACCTTC. This sequence encodes CSAFGGRSYGYTF.